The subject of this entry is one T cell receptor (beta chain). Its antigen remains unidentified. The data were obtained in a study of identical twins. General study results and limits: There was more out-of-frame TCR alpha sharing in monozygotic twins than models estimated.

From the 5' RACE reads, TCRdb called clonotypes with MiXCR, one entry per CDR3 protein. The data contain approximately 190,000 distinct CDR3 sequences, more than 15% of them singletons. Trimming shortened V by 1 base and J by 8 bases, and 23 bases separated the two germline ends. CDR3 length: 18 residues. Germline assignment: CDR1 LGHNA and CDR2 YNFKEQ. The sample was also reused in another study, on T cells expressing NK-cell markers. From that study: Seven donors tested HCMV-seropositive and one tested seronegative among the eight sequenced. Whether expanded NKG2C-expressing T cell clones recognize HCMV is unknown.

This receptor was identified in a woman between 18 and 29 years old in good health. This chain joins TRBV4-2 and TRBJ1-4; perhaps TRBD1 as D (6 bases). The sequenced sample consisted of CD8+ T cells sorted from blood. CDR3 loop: CASSQVFGGAGGGEKLFF. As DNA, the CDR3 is TGTGCCAGCAGCCAAGTTTTTGGGGGCGCCGGGGGAGGGGAAAAACTGTTTTTT.